In this sample, the clone carrying this T cell receptor (beta chain) turned up many times. Its antigen remains unknown. It was RNA transcripts that yielded the amplified TCR beta CDR3 regions. The TCR CDR3 was amplified in a first-round RT-PCR using the HTBI primer set. TCRdb recomputed calls from the multiplex PCR reads with MiXCR, one row per CDR3 protein. The sample lists around 600,000 distinct CDR3 sequences, over 12% occurring once. Investigators excluded patients with uncontrolled infection, other autoimmune disease, pregnancy or lactation. These data come from a study of T cells in Graves' hyperthyroidism and ophthalmopathy. For the study at large: Peripheral blood collection took place at initial diagnosis, before any treatment.

The study, taken as a whole, reports: Researchers found most expanded thyroid clonotypes above 0.001 in blood as well. Patients with ophthalmopathy were separated from those with stable hyperthyroidism by a 13 V-J model.

This CDR3 is 18 amino acids long. The ends were cut back, 0 bases at V and 4 bases at J, with 19 bases in the middle. From germline, CDR1 is MNHNS and CDR2 SASEGT. The genes are TRBV6-1 and TRBJ2-1; unclear D gene. This clonotype was sampled from a woman aged 18-30 years with Graves' ophthalmopathy. The specimen sequenced was blood. As DNA, the CDR3 is TGTGCCAGCAGTGAAGCGTCACCTACACACCCCCCGTACAATGAGCAGTTCTTC. Amino acids: CASSEASPTHPPYNEQFF.